The clone carrying this TCR beta chain occurred many times. Its antigen is undetermined. The sample is drawn from a study of T cell repertoires in cytomegalovirus infection. Whole-study findings and limits: Within the response measured ex vivo, HLA-C-restricted CMV-specific TCR beta clonotypes were dominant. Adding up the frequency of public TCR beta families identified people who carried CMV plus the relevant HLA.

TCRdb used MiXCR to reprocess the reads, holding one entry per CDR3 protein. The table records around 740,000 distinct CDR3 sequences, 35% of them present only once. This CDR3 is built from 17 residues. V dropped 4 bases and J dropped 0 bases, with 18 bases sitting between them. Germline assignment: CDR1 MGHRA and CDR2 YSYEKL. This chain uses TRBV4-1 with TRBJ1-1; D gene uncertain. The sample comprised PBMCs. The source of this sequence is a human donor in good health (CMV status not recorded). Some clones in this sample may be carry-over from other donors' samples. In nucleotides, the CDR3 is TGCGCCAGCAGCCCTCTCGTGATAGCCCTGATGAACACTGAAGCTTTCTTT. Translation gives CASSPLVIALMNTEAFF.